Shown below are 17 T cell receptor beta chains from a single sample sequenced in a study of tissue T cells after allogeneic stem cell transplantation. The time point here: mouse harvest day 14 after allogeneic transplant. Tail vein injection delivered 10^7 T-cell-depleted bone marrow cells and 10^6 splenic CD5+ T cells. Produced via immunoSEQ multiplex PCR; TCRdb's table is partial and in-frame only. The sample holds some 400 clones, less than 65% seen once. The sequencing input was liver tissue. The receptors were sampled from a female BALB/c mouse given C57BL/6 T cells with graft-versus-host disease after an allogeneic hematopoietic cell transplant.

For this clone: The gene names here belong to mouse. The CDR3 region is CASRMGQGATEVFF. CDR3 DNA, as far as it was read: TGTGCTAGCAGGATGGGACAGGGGGCAACAGAAGTCTTC. V is TRBV29 and J is TRBJ1-1, with 12 bases aligning to TRBD1. The CDR3 end lies 1 residue beyond the end of the read and is filled in from the germline J gene. Losses at the gene ends were 6 bases for V and 5 bases for J; bases not matched to a gene: 4. CDR1 and CDR2 (germline): MSHET, SYDVDS. CDR3 length: 14 amino acids. Based on the CDR3 plus reference TRBV29 and TRBJ1-1, the full variable domain is DMKVTQMPRYLIKRMGENVLLECGQDMSHETMYWYRQDPGLGLQLIYISYDVDSNSEGDIPKGYRVSRKKREHFSLILDSAKTNQTSVYFCASRMGQGATEVFFGKGTRLTVV.

As concerns this clone: Each gene name is a mouse one. The read terminates 1 residue before the CDR3 end, so the remaining end is supplied by the germline J gene. The V gene is TRBV3, the J gene TRBJ2-4; tentatively, D is TRBD2 (6 bases). The CDR3 is made up of 14 amino acids. Germline V CDR1 and CDR2: SNHLY, FYNGKV (reference sequence). V was pared by 1 base and J by 1 base, with 6 bases between. CDR3 loop: CASSLGGGQNTLYF. The CDR3 DNA, read in part, is TGTGCCAGCAGCTTAGGGGGGGGTCAAAACACCTTGTAC.

Remarks on this clone: Genes and germline are mouse. The read ends 1 residue before the CDR3 terminus; that terminus is restored from the germline J gene. V and J are TRBV15 and TRBJ2-1; D not certain. V shed 1 base and J shed 4 bases, with 5 bases lying between them. Germline values: CDR1 SGHND, CDR2 FRSKSL. This CDR3 is 13 amino acids long. The sequenced part of the CDR3 DNA is TGTGCCAGCAGTTTAGAAAGGTATGCTGAGCAGTTC. The encoded protein is CASSLERYAEQF. The entire CDR3 sequence reads CASSLERYAEQFF.

As for this clone: Gene and germline names: mouse. The CDR3 end is not reached by the read, which stops 1 residue before it; the germline J gene fills it in. The V call is TRBV16, the J call TRBJ2-1; TRBD2 agrees at 8 bases. Germline CDR1 reads SGHSA; CDR2 reads FRNQAP. J lost 0 bases, V lost 8 bases, and 6 bases had no gene match. CDR3 length equals 15 residues. The CDR3 spells CASLGGGHNYAEQFF. The part of the CDR3 DNA that was read is TGTGCAAGCTTGGGGGGGGGCCATAACTATGCTGAGCAGTTC.

As to this clone: Gene names refer to mouse genes. Coverage ceases 1 residue before the CDR3 finishes, and the germline J gene fills in the end. V is TRBV12-1 and J is TRBJ1-4; 7 bases agree with TRBD1. Per germline, CDR1 SGHSN and CDR2 HYEKVE. V shed 4 bases and J 3 bases; nucleotides not matched to a gene: 4. The CDR3 has 14 amino acids. Incomplete CDR3 DNA: TGTGCCAGCTCCCAGGGACAGCCCAACGAAAGATTATTT. Residues: CASSQGQPNERLF. The entire CDR3 protein reads CASSQGQPNERLFF.

This clone was seen a few times. The genes and germline here are from mouse. CDR3 bases read: TGTGCAAGCAGTCTTACAGGGAGCTCCTATGAACAGTAC. This encodes CASSLTGSSYEQY. The full CDR3 protein is CASSLTGSSYEQYF. The chain employs TRBV16 and TRBJ2-7, with D perhaps TRBD1 (6 bases). The sequence runs out 1 residue before the end of the CDR3; the remainder is reconstructed from the germline J gene. The ends were cut back, 6 bases at V and 0 bases at J, with 12 bases in the middle. Germline CDR1 and CDR2: SGHSA and FRNQAP. The CDR3 has 14 residues.

About this clone itself: Gene names and germline match the mouse. The read comes to an end 1 residue before the CDR3 does, leaving the germline J gene to fill in the end. The chain links TRBV19 to TRBJ2-4, with 9 bases identical to TRBD2. There are 16 residues in the CDR3. CDR1 is FNHDT, CDR2 SITEND, per germline (reference sequence). V lost 0 bases and J lost 3; bases outside the gene matches: 5. Here the CDR3 reads CASSIDWGGAQNTLYF. The DNA read from the CDR3 is TGTGCCAGCAGTATAGATTGGGGGGGCGCCCAAAACACCTTGTAC.

A few counts support this clone. Mouse germline and gene names are used. The read gets to within 1 residue of the CDR3 end, and the germline J gene fills in the rest. The chain couples TRBV29 to TRBJ1-5; no firm D call. The length of the CDR3 is 13 residues. V lost 6 bases to trimming and J lost 0 bases, with 6 bases between them. The germline CDR1 and CDR2 sequences are MSHET and SYDVDS. The CDR3 here is CASSSNNNQAPLF. The sequenced part of the CDR3 DNA is TGTGCTAGCAGCTCAAATAACAACCAGGCTCCGCTT.

This clone showed up just a few times. Mouse gene names apply. Coverage ceases 1 residue before the CDR3 finishes, and the germline J gene fills in the end. The genes are TRBV15 and TRBJ2-1; TRBD2 matches 11 bases. V shed 5 bases, J shed 4 bases, and the junction held 4 bases outside the gene matches. The CDR3 has 15 residues. Looked up from germline, CDR1 is SGHND and CDR2 is FRSKSL. CDR3 DNA (partial): TGTGCCAGCAGTCCAACTGGGGGGGCTTATGCTGAGCAGTTC. It encodes CASSPTGGAYAEQF. The whole CDR3 region reads CASSPTGGAYAEQFF. Full variable domain (remainder filled in from reference TRBV15 and TRBJ2-1): DAGVTQTPRHEVAEKGQTIILKCEPVSGHNDLFWYRQTKIQGLELLSYFRSKSLMEDGGAFKDRFKAEMLNSSFSTLKIQPTEPKDSAVYLCASSPTGGAYAEQFFGPGTRLTVL.

Concerning this clone: The genes are named according to mouse. The read stops 1 residue short of the end of the CDR3; the missing end is completed from the germline J gene. This chain connects TRBV4 to TRBJ2-7, with 7 bases that match TRBD1. This CDR3 contains 12 residues. Germline CDR1 LGHDT, CDR2 YNNKQL (reference sequence). Trimming took 5 bases from V and 3 from J; bases not matched to a gene: 1. Incomplete CDR3 DNA: TGTGCCAGCAGCCGGGACAGCTATGAACAGTAC. Its protein product is CASSRDSYEQY. The CDR3, in full, reads CASSRDSYEQYF.

Details on this clone: Mouse names are used for the genes. The CDR3 extends 1 residue past the end of the read, so its final part is completed from the germline J gene. The chain uses TRBV13-3 and TRBJ2-4, with TRBD1 as a possible D gene (5 bases). The CDR3 loop spans 14 amino acids. Looked up from germline, CDR1 is NNHDY and CDR2 is SYVADS. V was cut by 1 base and J by 0 bases, with 6 bases left in between. The covered CDR3 bases are TGTGCCAGCAGTGATAAGGGGAGTCAAAACACCTTGTAC. Protein sequence: CASSDKGSQNTLY. The full CDR3 protein reads CASSDKGSQNTLYF.

A word on this clone: The gene names here belong to mouse. The read ends 1 residue shy of where the CDR3 ends; the end is completed using the germline J gene. The gene calls are TRBV23 and TRBJ2-3; the D call of TRBD1 is as the table states it, not checked on the DNA. Germline CDR1 KGHTA, CDR2 FQNQQP. The CDR3 consists of 16 residues. The CDR3: CSSSQSGQGRAETLYF. CDR3 DNA, as far as it was read: TGCTCCAGCAGTCAATCGGGACAGGGCCGTGCAGAAACGCTGTAT.

Comment on this clone: All gene names here are mouse names. The read gets to within 1 residue of the CDR3 end, and the germline J gene fills in the rest. This sequence joins TRBV12-2 and TRBJ2-5, with 9 bases that match TRBD2. V trimming: 4 bases; J trimming: 2 bases; junction bases outside the gene matches: 6. Germline V CDR1 and CDR2: SGHLS, HYDKME. This CDR3 is 15 amino acids long. The part of the CDR3 DNA that was read is TGTGCCAGCTCCCCAAACTGGGGGGCCCAAGACACCCAGTAC. Protein product: CASSPNWGAQDTQY. The CDR3 as a whole reads CASSPNWGAQDTQYF. The complete variable domain, with remaining parts taken from reference TRBV12-2 and TRBJ2-5, reads NSGVVQSPRYIIKGKGERSILKCIPISGHLSVAWYQQTQGQELKFFIQHYDKMERDKGNLPSRFSVQQFDDYHSEMNMSALELEDSAVYFCASSPNWGAQDTQYFGPGTRLLVL.

This clone was counted between two and nine times. The gene names given are mouse names. Read sequence stops 1 residue before the CDR3 end, and the germline J gene provides the missing end. The genes are TRBV19 and TRBJ2-2, with a weak D call TRBD1 (5 bases). The V gene's germline CDR1 is FNHDT and CDR2 SITEND (reference sequence). Trimming took 5 bases from V and 4 from J, leaving 9 bases between them. CDR3 length: 13 residues. The sequenced part of the CDR3 DNA is TGTGCCAGCAGGTCAGGGAGCACCGGGCAGCTCTAC. Translation gives CASRSGSTGQLY. The full-length CDR3 reads as CASRSGSTGQLYF.

With regard to this clone: Gene names denote mouse genes. The read gets to within 1 residue of the CDR3 end, and the germline J gene fills in the rest. The rearrangement uses TRBV13-1 and TRBJ2-3; 8 bases agree with TRBD1. CDR3 length: 13 amino acids. Trimming took 5 bases from V and 1 from J; bases not matched to a gene: 0. CDR1 NSHNY and CDR2 SYGAGN come from the germline V gene. Incomplete CDR3 DNA: TGTGCCAGCAGGACAGGGGGTGCAGAAACGCTGTAT. Amino acids: CASRTGGAETLY. In full, the CDR3 reads CASRTGGAETLYF.

With regard to this clone: Mouse gene names apply. The CDR3 end is not reached by the read, which stops 1 residue before it; the germline J gene fills it in. The chain has TRBV3 and TRBJ2-2; possible D gene TRBD1, 5 bases. Trimming stripped 5 bases from V and 0 bases from J, with 7 bases between. Germline CDR1 is SNHLY and CDR2 is FYNGKV (reference sequence). This CDR3 spans 14 amino acids. The part of the CDR3 DNA that was read is TGTGCCAGCAGCCCGACAGCAAACACCGGGCAGCTCTAC. Amino acids: CASSPTANTGQLY. The CDR3 as a whole reads CASSPTANTGQLYF.

The sample holds a few counts of this clone. Gene names refer to mouse genes. The read is 1 residue too short to cover the CDR3 end, so that end is filled in from the germline J gene. V gene TRBV13-2 combines with J gene TRBJ2-1; 7 nucleotides align to TRBD1. Germline CDR1 reads NNHNN; CDR2 reads SYGAGS (reference sequence). This CDR3 is 14 amino acids long. J was trimmed by 1 base and V by 5 bases; bases with no gene match: 3. CDR3 DNA, as far as it was read: TGTGCCAGCGGCGCAGGGGGAAACTATGCTGAGCAGTTC. It specifies CASGAGGNYAEQF. The entire CDR3 is CASGAGGNYAEQFF.